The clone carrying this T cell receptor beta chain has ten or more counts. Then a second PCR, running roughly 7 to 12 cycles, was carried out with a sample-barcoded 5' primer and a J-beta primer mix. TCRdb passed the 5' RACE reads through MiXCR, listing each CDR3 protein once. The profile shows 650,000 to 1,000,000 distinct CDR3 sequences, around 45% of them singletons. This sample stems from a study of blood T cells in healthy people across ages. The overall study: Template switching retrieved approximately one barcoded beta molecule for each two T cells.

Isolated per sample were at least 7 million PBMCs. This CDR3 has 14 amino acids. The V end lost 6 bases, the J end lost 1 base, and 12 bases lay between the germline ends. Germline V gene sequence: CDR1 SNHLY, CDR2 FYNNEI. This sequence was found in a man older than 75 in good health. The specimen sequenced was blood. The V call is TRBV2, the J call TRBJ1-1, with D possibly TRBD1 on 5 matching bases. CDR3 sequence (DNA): TGTGCCAGCAGCGACAGCCCTGAGAACACTGAAGCTTTCTTT. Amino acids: CASSDSPENTEAFF.